This T cell receptor beta chain came from a study of human T cells and chemical hapten exposure. Germline CDR1 reads DFQATT; CDR2 reads SNEGSKA (reference sequence). This CDR3 has 14 residues. The V end lost 0 bases, the J end lost 8 bases, and 16 bases lay between the germline ends. Time point reported: patch test 1, 2 weeks after DPC sensitization. Treatment in this sample: therapeutic diphenylcyclopropenone sensitization with weekly scalp DPC. Study results and limitations: Expanded TCRs produced significantly more large CDR3 similarity clusters than controls did.

In TCRdb, the RACE reads were re-called with MiXCR into one record per CDR3 protein. The top ten hold about 8% of the sample, which has about 340,000 distinct CDR3 sequences, under 8% seen once. Points on this clonotype: Its antigen is as yet unknown.

The genes are TRBV20-1 and TRBJ1-1; D call uncertain. Source: whole blood, taken in connection with sensitization to the hapten diphenylcyclopropenone (DPC). This receptor was obtained from a woman between 18 and 30 years old with alopecia areata. Some clones in this sample may be carry-over from other donors' samples. The CDR3 DNA reads TGCAGTGCTAGAGATAGTCAAGGGTTGTTAGAAGCTTTCTTT. Translated, it gives CSARDSQGLLEAFF.